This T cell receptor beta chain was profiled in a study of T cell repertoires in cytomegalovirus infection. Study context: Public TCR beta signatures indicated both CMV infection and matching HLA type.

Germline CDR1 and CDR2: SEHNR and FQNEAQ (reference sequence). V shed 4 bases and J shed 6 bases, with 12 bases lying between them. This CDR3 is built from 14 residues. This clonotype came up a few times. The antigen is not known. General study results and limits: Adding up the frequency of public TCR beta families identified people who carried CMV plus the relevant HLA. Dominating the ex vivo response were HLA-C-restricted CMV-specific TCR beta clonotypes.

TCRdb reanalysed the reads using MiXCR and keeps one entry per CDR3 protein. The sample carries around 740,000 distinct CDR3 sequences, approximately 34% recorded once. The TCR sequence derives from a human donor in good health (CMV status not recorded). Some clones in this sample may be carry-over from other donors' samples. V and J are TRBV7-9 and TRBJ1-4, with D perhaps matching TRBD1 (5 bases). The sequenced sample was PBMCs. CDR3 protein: CASSSGGRYEKLFF. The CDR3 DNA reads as TGTGCCAGCAGCTCCGGGGGGAGGTATGAAAAACTGTTTTTT.